This record concerns one T cell receptor beta chain sequence. This sample is drawn from a study of blood T cell repertoires in COVID-19. V was clipped by 6 bases and J by 5 bases; unmatched bases: 12. Looked up from germline, CDR1 is SGHRS and CDR2 is YFSETQ. The CDR3 length is 15 residues. Under the authors' procedure: Estimates of nucleated cell counts were drawn from the amplification of reference gene primers. The protocol was immunoSEQ multiplex PCR, while the TCRdb copy is restricted to in-frame clones and leaves out a portion. The DNA was the basis for D and trimming; V, J and clone size are from that table. In the table there are around 130,000 clones, about 88% of which are singletons.

This TCR came from a human donor in a cohort sampled during active COVID-19. The rearrangement uses TRBV5-1 and TRBJ2-5; 8 bases map to TRBD2. Sequencing used peripheral blood. The CDR3 region has the DNA TGCGCCAGCACCGTAGACGGGGGGGGTTCGGAGACCCAGTACTTC. The encoded protein is CASTVDGGGSETQYF.